Below, 26 T cell receptor beta chains from the same sample are listed, as sequenced in a study of blood T cell repertoires in COVID-19. Produced via immunoSEQ multiplex PCR; TCRdb's table is partial and in-frame only. Among 430,000 or so clones listed, 70% to 90% were seen once. Sequencing was done on a sample of PBMCs or T cells enriched from blood (not recorded which). Every receptor here comes from a woman in her thirties or forties who had recovered from COVID-19.

This chain links TRBV5-1 with TRBJ1-2, with TRBD1 matching 8 bases. The CDR3 sequence is 14 residues long. Looked up from germline, CDR1 is SGHRS and CDR2 is YFSETQ. With 4 bases clipped from V and 6 bases from J, the junction kept 8 bases outside the gene matches. The CDR3 sequence is CASSPGGFTHGYTF. CDR3 nucleotide sequence: TGCGCCAGCAGCCCAGGGGGCTTTACTCATGGCTACACCTTC.

The V call is TRBV15, the J call TRBJ2-3, with 11 nucleotides matching TRBD2. Looked up from germline, CDR1 is LNHNV and CDR2 is YYDKDF (reference sequence). J gave up 6 bases and V 0 bases, and 8 bases lay outside the gene matches. CDR3 length equals 17 residues. The CDR3 nucleotides are TGTGCCACCAGCAGAGAGGCTAGCGGGAGGTATGACGATACGCAGTATTTT. It translates to CATSREASGRYDDTQYF.

V gene TRBV19 combines with J gene TRBJ1-5, with D possibly matching TRBD1 (5 bases). From germline, CDR1 is LNHDA and CDR2 SQIVND (reference sequence). This CDR3 has 13 amino acids. V was cut by 3 bases and J by 5 bases, with 8 bases left in between. In DNA, the CDR3 is TGTGCCAGTAGTATTTTAGGGGATCAGCCCCAGCATTTT. Amino acid sequence: CASSILGDQPQHF.

The rearrangement joins TRBV19 to TRBJ1-2; D may be TRBD1 (5 bases). From germline, CDR1 is LNHDA and CDR2 SQIVND (reference sequence). V lost 3 bases, J lost 4 bases, and 12 bases lay in between. The CDR3 extends over 14 amino acids. The CDR3 DNA reads as TGTGCCAGTAGTATCGACAGCGAGTTCTATGGCTACACCTTC. It is translated as CASSIDSEFYGYTF. The full variable domain, rest sourced from reference TRBV19 and TRBJ1-2, is DGGITQSPKYLFRKEGQNVTLSCEQNLNHDAMYWYRQDPGQGLRLIYYSQIVNDFQKGDIAEGYSVSREKKESFPLTVTSAQKNPTAFYLCASSIDSEFYGYTFGSGTRLTVV.

V usage is TRBV2 and J usage is TRBJ2-6; 11 bases are shared with TRBD1. Germline CDR1 is SNHLY and CDR2 is FYNNEI. The CDR3 totals 19 residues. With V trimmed by 3 bases and J by 3 bases, 10 bases remained unmatched. In DNA, the CDR3 is TGTGCCAGCAGTGATGAGTCCGGGACAGGGGGTGGTGGGGCCAACGTCCTGACTTTC. Its translation is CASSDESGTGGGGANVLTF.

The chain recombines TRBV9 with TRBJ1-1; TRBD1 agrees at 8 bases. With 3 bases clipped from V and 6 bases from J, the junction kept 10 bases outside the gene matches. Germline loops: CDR1 SGDLS, CDR2 YYNGEE. The CDR3 covers 15 residues. CDR3 DNA sequence: TGTGCCAGCAGCGCAAGTCCCGGGACAGGTTCTGAAGCTTTCTTT. The encoded protein is CASSASPGTGSEAFF.

The CDR3 coding sequence is TGTGCCAGCAGCTTAGGTTTTCGACTAGCGGGAGATAGGAATGAGCAGTTCTTC. This sequence encodes CASSLGFRLAGDRNEQFF. The V and J genes are TRBV11-2 and TRBJ2-1, with 12 nucleotides matching TRBD2. Looked up from germline, CDR1 is SGHAT and CDR2 is FQNNGV. Trimming cost V 1 base and J 7 bases; bases outside gene matches: 11. This CDR3 has 18 amino acids.

The rearrangement joins TRBV6-5 to TRBJ2-1, with TRBD2 identical over 8 bases. Germline V lookup: CDR1 MNHEY, CDR2 SVGAGI. The J segment lost 3 bases and the V segment lost 6 bases, leaving 7 bases of the junction unmatched. CDR3 length: 15 residues. The CDR3 sequence: CASRRVLADYNEQFF. CDR3 DNA: TGTGCCAGCAGGAGAGTACTAGCGGACTACAATGAGCAGTTCTTC.

This sequence joins TRBV7-9 and TRBJ1-2; D gene uncertain. The CDR3 consists of 14 residues. In germline, CDR1 is SEHNR, CDR2 FQNEAQ (reference sequence). Trimming shortened V by 5 bases and J by 6 bases, and 16 bases separated the two germline ends. The CDR3 loop reads CASSGERALDGYTF. The CDR3 DNA reads TGTGCCAGCAGCGGAGAGAGGGCTCTCGATGGCTACACCTTC.

The chain has TRBV2 and TRBJ2-3, with D perhaps matching TRBD1 (6 bases). V lost 10 bases and J lost 1, with 18 bases in between. The CDR3 has 15 amino acids. Germline V CDR1 and CDR2: SNHLY, FYNNEI. In DNA form, the CDR3 reads TGTGCCATCAGAGACAGGAAGGATGGCACAGATACGCAGTATTTT. This codes for CAIRDRKDGTDTQYF.

The V call is TRBV25-1, the J call TRBJ1-1; no firm D call. CDR3 length: 13 residues. Trimming shortened V by 3 bases and J by 8 bases, and 13 bases separated the two germline ends. Per the germline V gene, CDR1 is MGHDK and CDR2 is SYGVNS. In DNA, the CDR3 is TGTGCCAGCAGTGATCGGTCCCCGGGAGAAGCTTTCTTT. The encoded protein is CASSDRSPGEAFF.

The V call is TRBV3-1 (or the pseudogene TRBV3-2), the J call TRBJ2-7; D gene uncertain. The CDR3 has 14 amino acids. The V end was cut by 3 bases, the J end by 2 bases, with 11 bases between. Germline loops: CDR1 LGHDT, CDR2 YNNKEL (reference sequence). The DNA for the CDR3 is TGTGCCAGCAGCCATCCTGGAACTACCTACGAGCAGTACTTC. This translates into CASSHPGTTYEQYF.

The V gene is TRBV1, the J gene TRBJ2-2; the D call of TRBD2 is as the table states it, not checked on the DNA. TRBV1 is termed a pseudogene. The CDR3 extends over 17 amino acids. The CDR3 DNA reads as TGCACCAGCAGCCCCTATTCTGGAGGGGGGGGCGGCGGGGAGCTGTTTTTT. Translating it yields CTSSPYSGGGGGGELFF.

The chain combines TRBV24-1 with TRBJ2-1; TRBD1 matches 10 bases. Germline loops: CDR1 KGHDR, CDR2 SFDVKD. The CDR3 covers 16 residues. J was trimmed by 3 bases and V by 2 bases; bases with no gene match: 3. CDR3 in amino acids: CATSDSGQGRYNEQFF. The CDR3 bases are TGTGCCACCAGTGATTCGGGACAGGGGCGCTACAATGAGCAGTTCTTC.

This clone was seen once. This chain uses TRBV11-3 with TRBJ2-7; 7 positions agree with TRBD1. The CDR3 sequence is 17 residues long. CDR1 SGHNT and CDR2 YENEEA come from the germline V gene. V lost 5 bases, J lost 5 bases, and 18 bases stayed unmatched. CDR3 nucleotides: TGTGCCAGCAGCCCTCTAGACAGGGTTTATGGGAGAGACGAGCAGTACTTC. Translation gives CASSPLDRVYGRDEQYF.

The chain carries TRBV7-8 and TRBJ2-7; TRBD2 might be the D (5 bases). Trimming took off 0 bases at V and 0 bases at J, with 6 bases between the two ends. The CDR3 consists of 14 residues. In germline, CDR1 is SGHVS, CDR2 FQNEAQ. CDR3: CASSLAGVSYEQYF. The CDR3 DNA is TGTGCCAGCAGCTTAGCGGGAGTCTCCTACGAGCAGTACTTC.

Comment on this clone: The sample holds other DNA sequences that translate to the same CDR3. This chain uses TRBV30 with TRBJ1-5, with TRBD1 as a possible D gene (5 bases). The CDR3 spans 13 residues. From germline, CDR1 is GTSNPN and CDR2 SVGIG (reference sequence). The V end lost 2 bases, the J end lost 4 bases, and 9 bases lay between the germline ends. The CDR3 nucleotides are TGTGCCTGGAGTCGTCAGGGAAATCAGCCCCAGCATTTT. The encoded protein is CAWSRQGNQPQHF.

This clone was seen only once. The V gene is TRBV3-1 (or the pseudogene TRBV3-2), the J gene TRBJ2-7, with D possibly TRBD2 on 6 matching bases. V lost 8 bases, J lost 0 bases, and 29 bases lay in between. Germline lookup yields CDR1 LGHDT and CDR2 YNNKEL (reference sequence). The CDR3 runs to 19 residues. CDR3: CASCHGGPLDPSSSYEQYF. The CDR3 coding sequence is TGTGCCAGCTGTCATGGAGGGCCTCTAGATCCCTCGAGCTCCTACGAGCAGTACTTC.

This clone has a single count. V and J are TRBV7-9 and TRBJ1-1; D not certain. Germline assignment: CDR1 SEHNR and CDR2 FQNEAQ (reference sequence). The V end was cut by 5 bases, the J end by 4 bases, with 11 bases between. This CDR3 contains 13 residues. The DNA of the CDR3 is TGTGCCAGCAGCATCGACGGCGGCACTGAAGCTTTCTTT. It specifies CASSIDGGTEAFF.

This chain joins TRBV2 and TRBJ2-1; 8 bases match TRBD2. Germline loops: CDR1 SNHLY, CDR2 FYNNEI. The CDR3 is 15 residues long. The V and J ends lost 3 bases and 7 bases, in that order; junction bases with no gene match: 8. CDR3 sequence reads: CASSDWSGSRNEQFF. The CDR3 DNA follows: TGTGCCAGCAGTGATTGGAGCGGGAGCAGGAATGAGCAGTTCTTC.

The J gene is TRBJ1-5, the V gene TRBV15; 10 nucleotides line up with TRBD1. CDR1 and CDR2 (germline): LNHNV, YYDKDF (reference sequence). CDR3 length: 18 residues. V shed 5 bases, J shed 7 bases, and the junction held 17 bases outside the gene matches. CDR3 coding DNA: TGTGCCACCAGCTCTTTCCGGGACAGGGGCCTCCGGAACCAGCCCCAGCATTTT. Amino acids: CATSSFRDRGLRNQPQHF.

The rearrangement links TRBV10-3 to TRBJ2-5, with 7 nucleotides matching TRBD1. Germline V CDR1 and CDR2: ENHRY, SYGVKD. This CDR3 region has 16 residues. Trimming cost V 2 bases and J 5 bases; bases outside gene matches: 11. CDR3 residues: CAISEVVEGALETQYF. DNA for the CDR3: TGTGCCATCAGTGAGGTGGTAGAGGGGGCTTTGGAGACCCAGTACTTC.

The chain is built from TRBV7-2 and TRBJ2-2, with D unclear. The V gene lost 4 bases and the J gene lost 2 bases, with 8 bases spanning the gap. The CDR3 totals 14 residues. The germline V gene encodes CDR1 SGHTA and CDR2 FQGNSA. The CDR3 loop is CASSSRRNTGELFF. The DNA of the CDR3 is TGTGCCAGCAGCTCTAGACGTAACACCGGGGAGCTGTTTTTT.

This clone was found once. The chain uses TRBV10-3 and TRBJ2-3; D not certain. V dropped 6 bases and J dropped 5 bases, with 6 bases sitting between them. Germline loops: CDR1 ENHRY, CDR2 SYGVKD. The CDR3 extends over 11 amino acids. CDR3 region: CAIRAGDTQYF. The DNA for the CDR3 is TGTGCCATCAGAGCCGGAGATACGCAGTATTTT.

This sequence joins TRBV6-5 and TRBJ1-5; D unclear. Germline CDR1 and CDR2: MNHEY and SVGAGI. Trimming cost V 8 bases and J 4 bases, with 12 bases left between them. The CDR3 totals 13 residues. As DNA, the CDR3 is TGTGCCAGCCTTCTCGGGATAAATCAGCCCCAGCATTTT. The encoded protein is CASLLGINQPQHF.

The chain links TRBV20-1 to TRBJ1-1; D is ambiguous. Trimming removed 3 bases at V and 0 bases at J, with 11 bases between. Germline V gene sequence: CDR1 DFQATT, CDR2 SNEGSKA (reference sequence). The CDR3 is made up of 14 amino acids. The CDR3 region is CSASPGSMNTEAFF. CDR3 nucleotide sequence: TGCAGTGCTAGTCCGGGATCCATGAACACTGAAGCTTTCTTT.